This TCR beta chain derives from a study of T cells in Graves' hyperthyroidism and ophthalmopathy. J was trimmed by 6 bases and V by 7 bases; bases with no gene match: 13. CDR1 is SNHLY and CDR2 is FYNNEI in the germline V gene. The CDR3 contains 18 residues. RNA transcripts yielded amplified TCR beta CDR3 regions. First-round RT-PCR targeting the TCR CDR3 was performed with the HTBI primer set. TCRdb itself ran the multiplex PCR reads through MiXCR, one entry per CDR3 protein. The sample yields a few hundred thousand distinct CDR3 sequences, 35% to 55% seen once. The J gene is TRBJ1-6, the V gene TRBV2, with 12 bases matching TRBD1. The origin of this receptor is a woman younger than 30 with Graves' hyperthyroidism. The sequenced sample consisted of peripheral blood or thyroid tissue (not recorded which). CDR3 protein: CASTNPGQGAQRNSPLHF. In DNA, the CDR3 is TGTGCCAGCACCAATCCGGGACAGGGGGCTCAACGTAATTCACCCCTCCACTTT. Based on the CDR3 plus reference TRBV2 and TRBJ1-6, the full variable domain is EPEVTQTPSHQVTQMGQEVILRCVPISNHLYFYWYRQILGQKVEFLVSFYNNEISEKSEIFDDQFSVERPDGSNFTLKIRSTKLEDSAMYFCASTNPGQGAQRNSPLHFGNGTRLTVT.